The entry that follows covers one TCR beta chain sequence. The antigen is not known. CDR3-region Arm-PCR and iRepertoire HTBI primers produced the TCR beta libraries. TCRdb reanalysed the multiplex PCR reads using MiXCR and keeps one entry per CDR3 protein. The sample comprises 300,000 to 500,000 distinct CDR3 sequences, less than 25% of which are singletons, and around 21% rests with the top ten. Time point given: persistent/refractory GD, antithyroid drugs over 5 years with positive TRAb. Extracted RNA from PBMCs served as the source of the TCR library. These data belong to a study of regulatory T cells in long-lasting Graves disease. Points from the study as a whole: Study was limited to peripheral blood, excluding thyroid tissue. Favored gene segments in persistent disease were TRBV28, TRBJ1-2 and TRBJ2-5. The number of shared public clonotypes was higher in persistent patients (roughly 2,800) than new patients (around 960). Those with persistent Graves' had less TCR diversity than newly diagnosed patients.

Deletions cut 6 bases from V and 5 bases from J, with 10 bases between. The CDR3 length is 12 residues. CDR1 and CDR2 (germline): ENHRY, SYGVKD. Specimen: peripheral blood mononuclear cells (PBMCs), collected when the disease was refractory, from a patient treated with antithyroid drugs. The TCR was taken from a female donor with Graves disease. V gene TRBV10-3 combines with J gene TRBJ2-5; TRBD2 is a possible D gene (5 bases). The CDR3 spells CAISQDWETQYF. DNA of the CDR3: TGTGCCATCAGCCAGGACTGGGAGACCCAGTACTTC.